This TCR beta chain was identified during a study of cytomegalovirus exposure and HLA in healthy donors. Study-level background: A prior study identified over 100 million unique TCR beta sequences from some 180 million T cells.

PCR used 60 Vbeta primers and 13 Jbeta primers. The method was immunoSEQ multiplex PCR; TCRdb's version includes in-frame clones alone and lacks a portion of them. The sample features 150,000 or so clones, with approximately 1.7% in its top ten. To note about this clone: Other nucleotide sequences from this sample produce the same CDR3.

Trimming took off 2 bases at V and 2 bases at J, with 10 bases between the two ends. The CDR3 extends over 13 amino acids. The germline V gene encodes CDR1 SQVTM and CDR2 ANQGSEA. This rearrangement joins TRBV29-1 to TRBJ2-7; no clear D. The sequencing sample was made of PBMCs. The clonotype originates from a woman between 40 and 50 years old in good health and CMV-seropositive. CDR3: CSVETRDTYEQYF. As DNA, the CDR3 is TGCAGCGTTGAAACTCGCGATACCTACGAGCAGTACTTC.